This TCR beta chain was found in a study of blood T cell repertoires in COVID-19. The data were produced by immunoSEQ multiplex PCR, yet TCRdb's version contains in-frame clones alone and is incomplete. The sample includes about 240,000 clones, 82% seen only once; the top ten take roughly 12%. Trimming took 1 base from V and 6 from J; bases not matched to a gene: 5. The CDR3 is made up of 15 amino acids. The germline V gene encodes CDR1 LGHDT and CDR2 YNNKEL (reference sequence). The source of this sequence is a woman aged 55-70 years with active or convalescent COVID-19. The specimen was peripheral blood. V is TRBV3-1 (or the pseudogene TRBV3-2) and J is TRBJ2-3; 9 bases fit TRBD2. Here the CDR3 reads CASSQVAGAPDTQYF. The DNA for the CDR3 is TGTGCCAGCAGCCAAGTAGCGGGGGCCCCTGATACGCAGTATTTT.